This T cell receptor beta chain is from a study of blood T cell repertoires in COVID-19. Study in general: The cDNA or gDNA used as material had been derived from T cells, B-cell-depleted T cells, or PBMCs.

V was clipped by 4 bases and J by 5 bases; unmatched bases: 4. The CDR3 is 14 amino acids. CDR1 SGHAT and CDR2 FQNNGV come from the germline V gene. Here immunoSEQ multiplex PCR was the method, and the copy in TCRdb shows in-frame clones only, minus some. The table includes 300,000 to 350,000 clones, about 91% detected once. The chain recombines TRBV11-2 with TRBJ2-5; 10 nucleotides align to TRBD2. The sequenced sample consisted of peripheral blood. The receptor was isolated from a man under 40 with COVID-19, enrolled during active disease. Written as DNA, the CDR3 is TGTGCCAGCAGCTGGAGCGGGAGGGCCGAGACCCAGTACTTC. It codes for CASSWSGRAETQYF. Full variable domain (remainder filled in from reference TRBV11-2 and TRBJ2-5): EAGVAQSPRYKIIEKRQSVAFWCNPISGHATLYWYQQILGQGPKLLIQFQNNGVVDDSQLPKDRFSAERLKGVDSTLKIQPAKLEDSAVYLCASSWSGRAETQYFGPGTRLLVL.